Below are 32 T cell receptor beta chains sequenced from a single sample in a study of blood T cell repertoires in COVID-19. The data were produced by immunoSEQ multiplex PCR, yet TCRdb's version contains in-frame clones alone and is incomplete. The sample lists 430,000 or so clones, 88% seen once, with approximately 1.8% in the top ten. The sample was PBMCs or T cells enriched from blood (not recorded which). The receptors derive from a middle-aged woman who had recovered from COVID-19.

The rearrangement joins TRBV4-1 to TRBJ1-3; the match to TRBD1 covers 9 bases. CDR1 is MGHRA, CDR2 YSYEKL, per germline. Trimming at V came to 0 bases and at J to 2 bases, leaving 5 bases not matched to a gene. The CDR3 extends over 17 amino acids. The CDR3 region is CASSQEPGQGTGNTIYF. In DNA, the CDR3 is TGCGCCAGCAGCCAAGAACCGGGACAGGGAACTGGAAACACCATATATTTT.

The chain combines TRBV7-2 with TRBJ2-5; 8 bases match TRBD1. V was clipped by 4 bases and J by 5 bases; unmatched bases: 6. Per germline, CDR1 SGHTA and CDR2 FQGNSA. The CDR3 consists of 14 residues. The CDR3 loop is CASSYDRGWETQYF. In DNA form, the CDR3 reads TGTGCCAGCAGCTATGACAGGGGATGGGAGACCCAGTACTTC.

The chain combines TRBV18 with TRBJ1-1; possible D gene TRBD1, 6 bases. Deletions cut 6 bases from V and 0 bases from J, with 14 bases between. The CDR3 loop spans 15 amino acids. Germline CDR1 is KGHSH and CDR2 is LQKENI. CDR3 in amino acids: CASSGTGNLNTEAFF. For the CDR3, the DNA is TGTGCCAGCTCCGGAACAGGGAACCTGAACACTGAAGCTTTCTTT.

The CDR3 nucleotides read TGTGCCAGCTCCCGCCGGGACAGGGTGGTAGCAGATACGCAGTATTTT. Translated, it gives CASSRRDRVVADTQYF. The chain recombines TRBV18 with TRBJ2-3; the match to TRBD1 covers 9 bases. The germline V gene encodes CDR1 KGHSH and CDR2 LQKENI. The CDR3 runs to 16 residues. Trimming cost V 6 bases and J 4 bases; bases outside gene matches: 11.

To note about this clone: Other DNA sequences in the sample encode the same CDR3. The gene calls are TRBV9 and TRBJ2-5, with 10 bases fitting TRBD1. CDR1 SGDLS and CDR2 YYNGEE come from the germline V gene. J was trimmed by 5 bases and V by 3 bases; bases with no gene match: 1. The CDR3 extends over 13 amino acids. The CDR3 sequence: CASSEGQGETQYF. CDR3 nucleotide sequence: TGTGCCAGCAGCGAGGGACAGGGGGAGACCCAGTACTTC.

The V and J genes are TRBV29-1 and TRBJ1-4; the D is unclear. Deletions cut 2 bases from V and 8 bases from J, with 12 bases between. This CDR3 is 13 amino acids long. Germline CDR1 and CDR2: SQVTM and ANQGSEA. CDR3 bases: TGCAGCGTTGAACTCAGGAGAGGGGAAAAACTGTTTTTT. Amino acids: CSVELRRGEKLFF. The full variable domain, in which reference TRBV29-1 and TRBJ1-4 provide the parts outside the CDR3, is SAVISQKPSRDICQRGTSLTIQCQVDSQVTMMFWYRQQPGQSLTLIATANQGSEATYESGFVIDKFPISRPNLTFSTLTVSNMSPEDSSIYLCSVELRRGEKLFFGSGTQLSVL.

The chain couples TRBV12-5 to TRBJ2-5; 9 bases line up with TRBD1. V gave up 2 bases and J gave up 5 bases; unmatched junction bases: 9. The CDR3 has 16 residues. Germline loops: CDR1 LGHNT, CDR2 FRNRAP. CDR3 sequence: CASGLKWDREVETQYF. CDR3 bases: TGTGCTAGTGGTTTGAAATGGGACAGGGAGGTGGAGACCCAGTACTTC. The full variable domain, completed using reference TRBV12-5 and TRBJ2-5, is DARVTQTPRHKVTEMGQEVTMRCQPILGHNTVFWYRQTMMQGLELLAYFRNRAPLDDSGMPKDRFSAEMPDATLATLKIQPSEPRDSAVYFCASGLKWDREVETQYFGPGTRLLVL.

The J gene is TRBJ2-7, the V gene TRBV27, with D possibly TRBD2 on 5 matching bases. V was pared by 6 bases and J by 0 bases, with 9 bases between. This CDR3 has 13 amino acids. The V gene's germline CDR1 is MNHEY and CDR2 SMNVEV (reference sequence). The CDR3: CASSGVSSYEQYF. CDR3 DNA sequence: TGTGCCAGCAGCGGGGTCTCCTCCTACGAGCAGTACTTC.

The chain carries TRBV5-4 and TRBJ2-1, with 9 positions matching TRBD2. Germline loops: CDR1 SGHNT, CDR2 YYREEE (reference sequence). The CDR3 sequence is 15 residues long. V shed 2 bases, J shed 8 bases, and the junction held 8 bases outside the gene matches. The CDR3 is CASSFPGTSSHEQFF. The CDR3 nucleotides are TGTGCCAGCAGCTTCCCCGGGACTAGCAGCCATGAGCAGTTCTTC.

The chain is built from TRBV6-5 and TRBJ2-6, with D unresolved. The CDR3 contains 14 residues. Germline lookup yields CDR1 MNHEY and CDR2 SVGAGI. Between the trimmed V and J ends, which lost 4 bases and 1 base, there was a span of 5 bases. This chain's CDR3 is CASSSRSGANVLTF. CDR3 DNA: TGTGCCAGCAGTTCCCGGTCTGGGGCCAACGTCCTGACTTTC.

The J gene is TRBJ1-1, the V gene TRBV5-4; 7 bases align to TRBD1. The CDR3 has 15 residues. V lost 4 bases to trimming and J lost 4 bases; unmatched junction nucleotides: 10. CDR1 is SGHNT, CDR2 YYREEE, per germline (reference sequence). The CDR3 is CASSGIIGGTTEAFF. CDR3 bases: TGTGCCAGCAGCGGAATAATAGGGGGCACCACTGAAGCTTTCTTT.

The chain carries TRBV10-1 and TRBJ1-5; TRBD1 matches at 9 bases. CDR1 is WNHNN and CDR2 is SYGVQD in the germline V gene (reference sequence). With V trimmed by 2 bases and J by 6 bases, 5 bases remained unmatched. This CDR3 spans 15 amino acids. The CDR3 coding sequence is TGCGCCAGCAGTGAGGGGACAGGGACTGGTCAGCCCCAGCATTTT. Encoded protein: CASSEGTGTGQPQHF.

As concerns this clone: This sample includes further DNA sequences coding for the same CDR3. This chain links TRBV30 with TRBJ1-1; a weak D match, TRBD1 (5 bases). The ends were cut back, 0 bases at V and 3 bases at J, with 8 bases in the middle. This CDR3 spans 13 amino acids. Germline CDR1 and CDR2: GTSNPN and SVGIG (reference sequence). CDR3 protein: CAWSVAGYTEAFF. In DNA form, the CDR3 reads TGTGCCTGGAGTGTCGCAGGGTACACTGAAGCTTTCTTT.

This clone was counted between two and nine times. CDR3 sequence (DNA): TGCGCCAGCAGCTTTCTAGCGGGAACGAACAATGAGCAGTTCTTC. Protein: CASSFLAGTNNEQFF. The chain joins TRBV5-1 to TRBJ2-1; 9 bases fit TRBD2. CDR1 is SGHRS, CDR2 YFSETQ, per germline. The trim removed 2 bases at V and 5 bases at J, leaving 5 bases unmatched. This CDR3 spans 15 amino acids.

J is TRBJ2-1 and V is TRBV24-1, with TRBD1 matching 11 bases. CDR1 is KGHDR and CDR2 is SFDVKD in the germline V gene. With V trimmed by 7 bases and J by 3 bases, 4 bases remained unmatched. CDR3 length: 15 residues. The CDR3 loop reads CATRSGQGVYNEQFF. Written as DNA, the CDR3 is TGTGCCACCAGATCGGGACAGGGGGTCTACAATGAGCAGTTCTTC.

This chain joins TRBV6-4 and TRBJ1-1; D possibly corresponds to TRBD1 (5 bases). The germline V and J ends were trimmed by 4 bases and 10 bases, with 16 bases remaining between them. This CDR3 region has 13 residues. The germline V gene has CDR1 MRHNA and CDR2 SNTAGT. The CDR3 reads CASSATTGFRAFF. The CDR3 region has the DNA TGTGCCAGCAGTGCCACCACAGGTTTTAGAGCTTTCTTT.

The CDR3 spells CASSLGRELAGNEQFF. In DNA, the CDR3 is TGTGCCAGCAGCTTAGGCAGGGAGTTAGCGGGAAATGAGCAGTTCTTC. The V and J genes are TRBV11-2 and TRBJ2-1, with 8 bases aligning to TRBD2. CDR3 length: 16 amino acids. Losses at the gene ends were 1 base for V and 7 bases for J; bases not matched to a gene: 9. Looked up from germline, CDR1 is SGHAT and CDR2 is FQNNGV.

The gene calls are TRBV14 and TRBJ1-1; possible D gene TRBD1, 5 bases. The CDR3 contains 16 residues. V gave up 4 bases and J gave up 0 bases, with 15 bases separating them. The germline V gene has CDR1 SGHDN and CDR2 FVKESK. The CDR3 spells CASSPRQNLMNTEAFF. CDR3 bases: TGTGCCAGCAGCCCGAGACAGAATTTAATGAACACTGAAGCTTTCTTT.

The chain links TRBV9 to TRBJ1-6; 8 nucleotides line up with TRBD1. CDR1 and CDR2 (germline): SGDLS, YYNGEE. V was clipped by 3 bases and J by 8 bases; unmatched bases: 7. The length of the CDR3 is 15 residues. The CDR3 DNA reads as TGTGCCAGCAGCGGAAGCGGGACAGGAGATTCACCCCTCCACTTT. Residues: CASSGSGTGDSPLHF. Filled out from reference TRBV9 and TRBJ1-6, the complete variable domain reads DSGVTQTPKHLITATGQRVTLRCSPRSGDLSVYWYQQSLDQGLQFLIQYYNGEERAKGNILERFSAQQFPDLHSELNLSSLELGDSALYFCASSGSGTGDSPLHFGNGTRLTVT.

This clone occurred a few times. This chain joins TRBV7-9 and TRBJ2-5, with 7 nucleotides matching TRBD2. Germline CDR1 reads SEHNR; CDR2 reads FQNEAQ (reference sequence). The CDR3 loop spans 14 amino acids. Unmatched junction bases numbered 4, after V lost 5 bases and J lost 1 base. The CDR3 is CASSPRTSQETQYF. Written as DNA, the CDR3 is TGTGCCAGCAGCCCCAGGACTAGCCAAGAGACCCAGTACTTC.

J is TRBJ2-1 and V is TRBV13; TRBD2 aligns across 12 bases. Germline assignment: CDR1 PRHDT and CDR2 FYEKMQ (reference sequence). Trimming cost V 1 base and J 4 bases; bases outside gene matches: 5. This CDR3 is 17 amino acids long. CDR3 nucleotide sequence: TGTGCCAGCAGCTTAGAGCCTAGCGGGAGGGGATACAATGAGCAGTTCTTC. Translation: CASSLEPSGRGYNEQFF. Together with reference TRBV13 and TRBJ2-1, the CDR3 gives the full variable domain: AAGVIQSPRHLIKEKRETATLKCYPIPRHDTVYWYQQGPGQDPQFLISFYEKMQSDKGSIPDRFSAQQFSDYHSELNMSSLELGDSALYFCASSLEPSGRGYNEQFFGPGTRLTVL.

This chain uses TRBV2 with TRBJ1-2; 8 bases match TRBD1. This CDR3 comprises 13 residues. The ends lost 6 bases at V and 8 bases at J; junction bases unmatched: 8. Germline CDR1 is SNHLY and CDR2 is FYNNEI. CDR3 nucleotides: TGTGCCAGCAGCCTAACAGGGGGAAGGGGCTACACCTTC. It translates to CASSLTGGRGYTF.

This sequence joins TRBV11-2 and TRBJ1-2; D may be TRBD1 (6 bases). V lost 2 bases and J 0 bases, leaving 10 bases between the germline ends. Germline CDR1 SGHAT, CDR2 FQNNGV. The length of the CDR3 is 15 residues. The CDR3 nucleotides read TGTGCCAGCAGCTTAAGGACAGAAACTAACTATGGCTACACCTTC. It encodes CASSLRTETNYGYTF.

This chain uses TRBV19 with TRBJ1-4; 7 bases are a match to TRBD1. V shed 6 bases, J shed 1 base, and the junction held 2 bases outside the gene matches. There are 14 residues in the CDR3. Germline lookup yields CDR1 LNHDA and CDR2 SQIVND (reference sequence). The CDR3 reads CASRRQGTNEKLFF. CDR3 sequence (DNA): TGTGCCAGTAGACGACAGGGAACTAATGAAAAACTGTTTTTT.

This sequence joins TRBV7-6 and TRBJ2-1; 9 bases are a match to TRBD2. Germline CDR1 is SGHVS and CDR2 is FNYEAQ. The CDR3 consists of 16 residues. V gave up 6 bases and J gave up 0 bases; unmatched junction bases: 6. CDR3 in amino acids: CASSSDSGSSYNEQFF. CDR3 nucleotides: TGTGCCAGCAGTTCAGATAGCGGGAGCTCCTACAATGAGCAGTTCTTC.

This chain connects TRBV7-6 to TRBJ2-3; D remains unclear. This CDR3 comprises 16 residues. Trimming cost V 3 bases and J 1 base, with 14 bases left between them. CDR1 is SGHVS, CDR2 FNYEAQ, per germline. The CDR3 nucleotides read TGTGCCAGCAGCTTGCTAGGCCTCGTCCGCACAGATACGCAGTATTTT. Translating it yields CASSLLGLVRTDTQYF.

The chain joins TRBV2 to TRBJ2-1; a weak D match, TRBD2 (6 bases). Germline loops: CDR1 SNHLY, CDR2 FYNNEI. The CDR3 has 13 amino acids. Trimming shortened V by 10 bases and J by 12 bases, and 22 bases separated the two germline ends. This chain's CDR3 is CATTPTSKGSQFF. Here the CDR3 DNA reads TGTGCCACCACGCCTACTAGCAAGGGCTCGCAGTTCTTC.

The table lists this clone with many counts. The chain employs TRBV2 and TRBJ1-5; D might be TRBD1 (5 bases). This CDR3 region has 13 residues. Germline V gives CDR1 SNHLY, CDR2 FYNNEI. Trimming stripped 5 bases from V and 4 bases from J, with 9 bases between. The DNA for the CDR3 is TGTGCCAGCAGTTGGACACAGAATCAGCCCCAGCATTTT. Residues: CASSWTQNQPQHF. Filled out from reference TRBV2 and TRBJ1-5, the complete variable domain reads EPEVTQTPSHQVTQMGQEVILRCVPISNHLYFYWYRQILGQKVEFLVSFYNNEISEKSEIFDDQFSVERPDGSNFTLKIRSTKLEDSAMYFCASSWTQNQPQHFGDGTRLSIL.

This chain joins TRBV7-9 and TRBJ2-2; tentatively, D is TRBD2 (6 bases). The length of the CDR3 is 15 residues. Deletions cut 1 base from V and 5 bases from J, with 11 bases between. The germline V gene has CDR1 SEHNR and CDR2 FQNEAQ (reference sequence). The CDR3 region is CASSLGGIKTGELFF. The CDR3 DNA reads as TGTGCCAGCAGCTTAGGCGGGATAAAAACCGGGGAGCTGTTTTTT.

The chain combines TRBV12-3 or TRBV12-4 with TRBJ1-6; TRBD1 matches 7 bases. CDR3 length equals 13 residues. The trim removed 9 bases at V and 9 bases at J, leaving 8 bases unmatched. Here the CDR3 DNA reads TGTGCCAGTAGACAGGGTGTCAGTTCACCCCTCCACTTT. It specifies CASRQGVSSPLHF.

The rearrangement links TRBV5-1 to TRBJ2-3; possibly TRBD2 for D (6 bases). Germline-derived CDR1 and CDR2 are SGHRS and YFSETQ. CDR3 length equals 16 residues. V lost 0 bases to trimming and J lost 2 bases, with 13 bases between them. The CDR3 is CASSLARSGYTDTQYF. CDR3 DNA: TGCGCCAGCAGCTTGGCCCGTAGCGGATACACAGATACGCAGTATTTT.

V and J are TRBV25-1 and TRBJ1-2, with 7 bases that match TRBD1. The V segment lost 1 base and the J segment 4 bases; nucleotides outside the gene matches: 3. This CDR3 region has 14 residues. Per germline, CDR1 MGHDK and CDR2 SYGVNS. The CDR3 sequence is CASSESGQLYGYTF. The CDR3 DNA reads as TGTGCCAGCAGTGAATCGGGACAGCTCTATGGCTACACCTTC.